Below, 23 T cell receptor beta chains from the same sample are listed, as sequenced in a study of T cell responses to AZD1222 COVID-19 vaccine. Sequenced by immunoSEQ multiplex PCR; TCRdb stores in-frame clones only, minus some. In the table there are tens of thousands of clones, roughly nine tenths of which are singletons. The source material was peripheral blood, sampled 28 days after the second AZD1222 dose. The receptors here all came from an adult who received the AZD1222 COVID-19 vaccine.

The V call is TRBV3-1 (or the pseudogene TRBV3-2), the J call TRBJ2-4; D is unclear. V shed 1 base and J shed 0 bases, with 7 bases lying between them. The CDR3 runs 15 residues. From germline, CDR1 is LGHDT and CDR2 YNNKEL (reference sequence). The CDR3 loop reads CASSQGSQAKNIQYF. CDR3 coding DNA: TGTGCCAGCAGCCAAGGTAGCCAAGCCAAAAACATTCAGTACTTC.

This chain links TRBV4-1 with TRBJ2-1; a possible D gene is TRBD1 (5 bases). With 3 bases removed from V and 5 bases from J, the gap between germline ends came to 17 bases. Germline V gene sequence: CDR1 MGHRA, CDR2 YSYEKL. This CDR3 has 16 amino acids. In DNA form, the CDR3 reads TGCGCCAGCAGCCAGGCTCATAGAACGACAGACAATGAGCAGTTCTTC. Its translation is CASSQAHRTTDNEQFF.

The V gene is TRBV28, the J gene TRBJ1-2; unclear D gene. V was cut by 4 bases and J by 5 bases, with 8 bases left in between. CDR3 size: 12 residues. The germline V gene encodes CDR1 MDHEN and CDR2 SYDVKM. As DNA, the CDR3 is TGTGCCAGCAGTTCAAACAGATATGGCTACACCTTC. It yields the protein CASSSNRYGYTF.

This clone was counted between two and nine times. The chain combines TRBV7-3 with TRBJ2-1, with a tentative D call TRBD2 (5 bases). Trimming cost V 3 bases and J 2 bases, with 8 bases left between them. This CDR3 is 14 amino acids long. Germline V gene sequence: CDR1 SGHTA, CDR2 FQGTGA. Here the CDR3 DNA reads TGTGCCAGCAGCTTGAGCGGTCCCTACAATGAGCAGTTCTTC. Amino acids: CASSLSGPYNEQFF.

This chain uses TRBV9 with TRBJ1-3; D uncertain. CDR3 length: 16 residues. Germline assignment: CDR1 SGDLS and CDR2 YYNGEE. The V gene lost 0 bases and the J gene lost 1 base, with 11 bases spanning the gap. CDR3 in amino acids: CASSVGGPTSGNTIYF. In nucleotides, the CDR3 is TGTGCCAGCAGCGTAGGAGGGCCTACATCTGGAAACACCATATATTTT.

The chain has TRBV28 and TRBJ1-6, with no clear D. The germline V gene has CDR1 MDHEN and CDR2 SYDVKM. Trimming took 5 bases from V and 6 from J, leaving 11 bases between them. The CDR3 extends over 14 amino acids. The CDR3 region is CASSLTVVNSPLHF. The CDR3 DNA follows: TGTGCCAGCAGTCTTACAGTGGTTAATTCACCCCTCCACTTT. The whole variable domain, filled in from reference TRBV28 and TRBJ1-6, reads DVKVTQSSRYLVKRTGEKVFLECVQDMDHENMFWYRQDPGLGLRLIYFSYDVKMKEKGDIPEGYSVSREKKERFSLILESASTNQTSMYLCASSLTVVNSPLHFGNGTRLTVT.

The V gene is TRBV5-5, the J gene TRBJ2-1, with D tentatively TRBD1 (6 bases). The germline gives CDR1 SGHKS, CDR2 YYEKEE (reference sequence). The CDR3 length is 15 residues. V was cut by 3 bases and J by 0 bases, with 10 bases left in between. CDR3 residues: CASSSRGLSYNEQFF. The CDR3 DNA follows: TGTGCCAGCAGCTCCAGGGGCCTCTCCTACAATGAGCAGTTCTTC. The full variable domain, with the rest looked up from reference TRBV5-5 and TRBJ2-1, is DAGVTQSPTHLIKTRGQQVTLRCSPISGHKSVSWYQQVLGQGPQFIFQYYEKEERGRGNFPDRFSARQFPNYSSELNVNALLLGDSALYLCASSSRGLSYNEQFFGPGTRLTVL.

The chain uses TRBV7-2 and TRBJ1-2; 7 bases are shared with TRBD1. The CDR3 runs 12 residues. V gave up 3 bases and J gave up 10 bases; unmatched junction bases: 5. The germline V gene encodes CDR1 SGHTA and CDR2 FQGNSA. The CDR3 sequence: CASSFDRVSYTF. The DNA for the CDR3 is TGTGCCAGCAGCTTCGACAGGGTCTCCTACACCTTC.

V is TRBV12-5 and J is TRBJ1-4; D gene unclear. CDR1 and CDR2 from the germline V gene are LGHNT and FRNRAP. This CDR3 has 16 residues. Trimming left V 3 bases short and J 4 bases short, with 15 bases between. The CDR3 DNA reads TGTGCTAGTGGTTTTGGGCAGCGGAGTGGTAATGAAAAACTGTTTTTT. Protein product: CASGFGQRSGNEKLFF. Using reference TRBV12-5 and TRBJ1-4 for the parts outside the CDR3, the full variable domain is DARVTQTPRHKVTEMGQEVTMRCQPILGHNTVFWYRQTMMQGLELLAYFRNRAPLDDSGMPKDRFSAEMPDATLATLKIQPSEPRDSAVYFCASGFGQRSGNEKLFFGSGTQLSVL.

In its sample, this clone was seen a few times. The CDR3 region is CASSLFGTGRSGYTF. The CDR3 region has the DNA TGTGCCAGCAGCTTATTCGGGACAGGGAGGTCTGGCTACACCTTC. The V call is TRBV7-2, the J call TRBJ1-2; 9 bases map to TRBD1. This CDR3 region has 15 residues. J lost 7 bases, V lost 2 bases, and 8 bases had no gene match. Germline V CDR1 and CDR2: SGHTA, FQGNSA.

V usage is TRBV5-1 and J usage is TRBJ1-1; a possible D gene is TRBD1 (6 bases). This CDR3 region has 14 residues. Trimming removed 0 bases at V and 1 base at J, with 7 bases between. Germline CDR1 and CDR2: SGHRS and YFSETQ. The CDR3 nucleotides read TGCGCCAGCAGCTTGGGACAGGAGAACACTGAAGCTTTCTTT. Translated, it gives CASSLGQENTEAFF.

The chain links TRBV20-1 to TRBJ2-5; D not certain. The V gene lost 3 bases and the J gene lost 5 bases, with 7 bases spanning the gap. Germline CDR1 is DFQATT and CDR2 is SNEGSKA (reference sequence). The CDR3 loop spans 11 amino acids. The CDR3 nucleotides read TGCAGTGCTAGCCAGTCGGAGACCCAGTACTTC. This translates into CSASQSETQYF.

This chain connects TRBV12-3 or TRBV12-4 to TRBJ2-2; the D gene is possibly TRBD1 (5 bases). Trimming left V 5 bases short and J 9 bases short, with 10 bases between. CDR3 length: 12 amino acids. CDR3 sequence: CASSEQVRELFF. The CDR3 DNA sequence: TGTGCCAGCAGTGAACAGGTCCGGGAGCTGTTTTTT.

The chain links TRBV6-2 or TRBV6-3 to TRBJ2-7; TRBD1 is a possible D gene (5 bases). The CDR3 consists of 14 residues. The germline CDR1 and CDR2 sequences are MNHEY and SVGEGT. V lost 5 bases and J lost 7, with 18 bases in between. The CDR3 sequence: CASSPLGRLAEQYF. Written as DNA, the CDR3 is TGTGCCAGCAGTCCGTTGGGGCGCTTGGCGGAGCAGTACTTC.

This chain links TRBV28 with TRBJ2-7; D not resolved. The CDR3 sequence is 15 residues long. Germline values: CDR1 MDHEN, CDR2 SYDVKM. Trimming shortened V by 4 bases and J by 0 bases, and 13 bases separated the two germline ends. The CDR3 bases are TGTGCCAGCAGTTACTCCGGCAGGAGCTCCTACGAGCAGTACTTC. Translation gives CASSYSGRSSYEQYF.

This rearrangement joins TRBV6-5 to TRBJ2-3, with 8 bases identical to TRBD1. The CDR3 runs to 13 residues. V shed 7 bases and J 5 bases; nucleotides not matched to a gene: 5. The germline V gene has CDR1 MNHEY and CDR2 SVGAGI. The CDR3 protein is CASKGRGLDTQYF. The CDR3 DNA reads TGTGCCAGCAAGGGCAGGGGGCTAGATACGCAGTATTTT.

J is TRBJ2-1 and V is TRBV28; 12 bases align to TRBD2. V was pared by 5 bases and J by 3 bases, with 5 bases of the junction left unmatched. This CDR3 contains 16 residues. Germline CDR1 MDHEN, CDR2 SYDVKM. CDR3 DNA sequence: TGTGCCAGCAGTCACACTAGCGGGGGGTACTACAATGAGCAGTTCTTC. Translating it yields CASSHTSGGYYNEQFF.

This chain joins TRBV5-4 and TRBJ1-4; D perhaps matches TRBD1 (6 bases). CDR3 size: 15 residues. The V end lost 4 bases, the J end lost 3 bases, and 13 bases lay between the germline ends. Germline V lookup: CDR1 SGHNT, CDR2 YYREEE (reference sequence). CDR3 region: CASSPTGSPNEKLFF. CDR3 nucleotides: TGTGCCAGCAGCCCAACAGGGTCCCCTAATGAAAAACTGTTTTTT.

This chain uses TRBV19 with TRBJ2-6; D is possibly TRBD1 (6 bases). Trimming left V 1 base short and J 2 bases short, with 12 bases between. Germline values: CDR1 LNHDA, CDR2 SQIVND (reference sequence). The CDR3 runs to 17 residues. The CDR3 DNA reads TGTGCCAGTAGTATAGTTCAGACAGGAGCTGGGGCCAACGTCCTGACTTTC. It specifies CASSIVQTGAGANVLTF.

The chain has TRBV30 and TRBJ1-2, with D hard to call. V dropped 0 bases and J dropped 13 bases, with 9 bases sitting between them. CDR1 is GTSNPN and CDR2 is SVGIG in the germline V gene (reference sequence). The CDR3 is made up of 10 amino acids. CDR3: CAWSVRQLTF. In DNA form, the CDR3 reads TGTGCCTGGAGTGTACGGCAGCTCACCTTC.

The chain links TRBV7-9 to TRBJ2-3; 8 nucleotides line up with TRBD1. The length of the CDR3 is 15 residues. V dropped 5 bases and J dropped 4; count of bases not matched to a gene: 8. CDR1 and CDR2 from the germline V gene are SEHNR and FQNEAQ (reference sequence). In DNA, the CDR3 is TGTGCCAGCAGCACGCCCGGGACAGGCGCAGATACGCAGTATTTT. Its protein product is CASSTPGTGADTQYF.

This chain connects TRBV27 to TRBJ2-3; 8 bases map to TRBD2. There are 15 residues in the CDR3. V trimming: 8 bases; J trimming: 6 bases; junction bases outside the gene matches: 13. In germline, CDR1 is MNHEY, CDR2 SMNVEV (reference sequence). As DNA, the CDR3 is TGTGCCAGCGGGAATATCGGGGGGGCCCCGGATACGCAGTATTTT. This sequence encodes CASGNIGGAPDTQYF.

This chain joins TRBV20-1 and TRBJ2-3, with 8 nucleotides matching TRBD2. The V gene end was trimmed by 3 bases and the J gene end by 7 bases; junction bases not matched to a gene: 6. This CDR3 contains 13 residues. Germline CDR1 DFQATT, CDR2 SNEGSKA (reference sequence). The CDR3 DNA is TGCAGTGCTAGTCTCGGGGGGGCATATACGCAGTATTTT. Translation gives CSASLGGAYTQYF.